The rows below give T cell receptor beta chains drawn from one sample of a study of blood T cell repertoires in COVID-19. Some clones are missing from TCRdb's copy, which holds only in-frame ones; the method was immunoSEQ multiplex PCR. Of about 160,000 clones listed, over 70% are singletons. Input material: PBMCs or T cells enriched from blood (not recorded which). These receptors were taken from a woman in her fifties or sixties who had recovered from COVID-19. CDR3s include the opening cysteine and the closing phenylalanine or tryptophan. Each record gives: CDR3 protein, CDR3 DNA, D gene, V gene, clone size, J gene, CDR3 length. The D gene is left open where the match is weak. Only some rows state a clone size, as once, few, many or a class for expanded clones.

CDR3 protein: CAGRRQGANYGYTF; CDR3 DNA: TGTGCCGGGAGACGACAGGGGGCGAACTATGGCTACACCTTC; D gene: TRBD1; V gene: TRBV28; clone size: .; J gene: TRBJ1-2; CDR3 length: 14
CDR3 protein: CASRFGGSGNTIYF; CDR3 DNA: TGCGCCAGCAGATTTGGGGGGTCAGGAAACACCATATATTTT; D gene: .; V gene: TRBV5-1; clone size: .; J gene: TRBJ1-3; CDR3 length: 14
CDR3 protein: CASSLVSLAEETQYF; CDR3 DNA: TGCGCCAGCAGCTTGGTGTCACTAGCGGAAGAGACCCAGTACTTC; D gene: TRBD2; V gene: TRBV5-1; clone size: .; J gene: TRBJ2-5; CDR3 length: 15
CDR3 protein: CASSLDLTGGAGRAFF; CDR3 DNA: TGTGCCAGCAGCTTAGACTTGACAGGGGGCGCCGGGAGAGCTTTCTTT; D gene: TRBD1; V gene: TRBV7-9; clone size: .; J gene: TRBJ1-1; CDR3 length: 16
CDR3 protein: CAWTWEDNSPLHF; CDR3 DNA: TGTGCCTGGACGTGGGAGGATAATTCACCCCTCCACTTT; D gene: .; V gene: TRBV30; clone size: .; J gene: TRBJ1-6; CDR3 length: 13
CDR3 protein: CASSGDWYEQYF; CDR3 DNA: TGTGCCAGCAGTGGCGATTGGTACGAGCAGTACTTC; D gene: .; V gene: TRBV25-1; clone size: .; J gene: TRBJ2-7; CDR3 length: 12
CDR3 protein: CASSRDRGQNTEAFF; CDR3 DNA: TGTGCCAGCAGTCGGGACAGGGGCCAGAACACTGAAGCTTTCTTT; D gene: TRBD1; V gene: TRBV2; clone size: .; J gene: TRBJ1-1; CDR3 length: 15
CDR3 protein: CSVGGTLTSNYEQYF; CDR3 DNA: TGCAGCGTTGGTGGGACTTTAACCAGCAACTACGAGCAGTACTTC; D gene: .; V gene: TRBV29-1; clone size: .; J gene: TRBJ2-7; CDR3 length: 15
CDR3 protein: CAISESKVRTPNTEAFF; CDR3 DNA: TGTGCCATCAGTGAGTCGAAGGTCCGGACACCGAACACTGAAGCTTTCTTT; D gene: .; V gene: TRBV10-3; clone size: .; J gene: TRBJ1-1; CDR3 length: 17
CDR3 protein: CASSLEDSGLNTEAFF; CDR3 DNA: TGTGCCAGCAGCTTAGAGGATTCAGGGCTGAACACTGAAGCTTTCTTT; D gene: .; V gene: TRBV7-8; clone size: .; J gene: TRBJ1-1; CDR3 length: 16
CDR3 protein: CASSQDRRMETQYF; CDR3 DNA: TGCGCCAGCAGCCAAGATCGGCGGATGGAGACCCAGTACTTC; D gene: .; V gene: TRBV4-1; clone size: .; J gene: TRBJ2-5; CDR3 length: 14
CDR3 protein: CASSTRDGDWRAFF; CDR3 DNA: TGTGCCAGTAGTACCAGGGATGGGGACTGGCGTGCTTTCTTT; D gene: .; V gene: TRBV19; clone size: .; J gene: TRBJ1-1; CDR3 length: 14
CDR3 protein: CASSQGTGSYEQYF; CDR3 DNA: TGTGCCAGCAGCCAAGGGACAGGCTCCTACGAGCAGTACTTC; D gene: TRBD1; V gene: TRBV3-1/TRBV3-2; clone size: .; J gene: TRBJ2-7; CDR3 length: 14
CDR3 protein: CASSAWLAGDEQFF; CDR3 DNA: TGTGCCAGCAGTGCGTGGCTAGCGGGGGATGAGCAGTTCTTC; D gene: TRBD2; V gene: TRBV2; clone size: .; J gene: TRBJ2-1; CDR3 length: 14
CDR3 protein: CASSGDSYNEQFF; CDR3 DNA: TGTGCCAGCAGCGGGGACAGCTACAATGAGCAGTTCTTC; D gene: TRBD1; V gene: TRBV9; clone size: .; J gene: TRBJ2-1; CDR3 length: 13
CDR3 protein: CASSPFGYSNTGELFF; CDR3 DNA: TGTGCCAGCAGCCCTTTCGGGTATTCGAACACCGGGGAGCTGTTTTTT; D gene: .; V gene: TRBV5-8; clone size: .; J gene: TRBJ2-2; CDR3 length: 16
CDR3 protein: CASSTLLSGGETGELFF; CDR3 DNA: TGCGCCAGCAGCACCCTCCTTTCGGGGGGTGAAACCGGGGAGCTGTTTTTT; D gene: TRBD2; V gene: TRBV5-1; clone size: .; J gene: TRBJ2-2; CDR3 length: 17
CDR3 protein: CAGHPQGPQHF; CDR3 DNA: TGCGCCGGCCACCCCCAGGGGCCCCAGCATTTT; D gene: .; V gene: TRBV10-1; clone size: .; J gene: TRBJ1-5; CDR3 length: 11
CDR3 protein: CASSIQNYGYTF; CDR3 DNA: TGTGCCAGTAGTATACAGAACTATGGCTACACCTTC; D gene: .; V gene: TRBV19; clone size: .; J gene: TRBJ1-2; CDR3 length: 12
CDR3 protein: CASSERRGSEAFF; CDR3 DNA: TGTGCCAGCAGTGAACGAAGGGGCTCTGAAGCTTTCTTT; D gene: .; V gene: TRBV6-4; clone size: .; J gene: TRBJ1-1; CDR3 length: 13
CDR3 protein: CASSLEGQFYGYTF; CDR3 DNA: TGTGCCAGCAGCTTGGAGGGACAGTTCTATGGCTACACCTTC; D gene: TRBD1; V gene: TRBV5-6; clone size: .; J gene: TRBJ1-2; CDR3 length: 14
CDR3 protein: CASSLSRDRAQPQHF; CDR3 DNA: TGTGCCAGCAGCTTGAGCAGGGACAGGGCTCAGCCCCAGCATTTT; D gene: TRBD1; V gene: TRBV7-2; clone size: .; J gene: TRBJ1-5; CDR3 length: 15
CDR3 protein: CSVQDPTNEKLFF; CDR3 DNA: TGCAGCGTTCAGGATCCAACTAATGAAAAACTGTTTTTT; D gene: .; V gene: TRBV29-1; clone size: once; J gene: TRBJ1-4; CDR3 length: 13
CDR3 protein: CASSPLIREQFF; CDR3 DNA: TGTGCCAGCAGTCCCCTAATTCGTGAGCAGTTCTTC; D gene: .; V gene: TRBV28; clone size: .; J gene: TRBJ2-1; CDR3 length: 12
CDR3 protein: CASSYTGGYNEQFF; CDR3 DNA: TGCGCCAGCAGCTATACGGGGGGATACAATGAGCAGTTCTTC; D gene: TRBD2; V gene: TRBV4-1; clone size: .; J gene: TRBJ2-1; CDR3 length: 14
CDR3 protein: CASSSGQGHNQPQHF; CDR3 DNA: TGTGCCAGCAGTTCAGGACAGGGGCACAATCAGCCCCAGCATTTT; D gene: TRBD1; V gene: TRBV6-5; clone size: .; J gene: TRBJ1-5; CDR3 length: 15
CDR3 protein: CASSLLADFFYQETQYF; CDR3 DNA: TGCGCCAGCAGCCTACTAGCGGACTTTTTTTACCAAGAGACCCAGTACTTC; D gene: TRBD2; V gene: TRBV5-1; clone size: .; J gene: TRBJ2-5; CDR3 length: 17
CDR3 protein: CASSQSGSGVHTEAFF; CDR3 DNA: TGTGCCAGCAGCCAAAGTGGGTCAGGGGTTCACACTGAAGCTTTCTTT; D gene: .; V gene: TRBV13; clone size: .; J gene: TRBJ1-1; CDR3 length: 16
CDR3 protein: CASRMGQGASGVGYTF; CDR3 DNA: TGTGCCAGCAGGATGGGACAGGGGGCCTCCGGCGTTGGCTACACCTTC; D gene: TRBD1; V gene: TRBV9; clone size: .; J gene: TRBJ1-2; CDR3 length: 16
CDR3 protein: CASSSTDRGRTEAFF; CDR3 DNA: TGTGCCAGCAGTTCCACTGACAGGGGCCGCACTGAAGCTTTCTTT; D gene: TRBD1; V gene: TRBV6-1; clone size: .; J gene: TRBJ1-1; CDR3 length: 15
CDR3 protein: CASNDDWGQGVDSNQPQHF; CDR3 DNA: TGTGCCAGCAACGACGATTGGGGACAGGGAGTTGATAGCAATCAGCCCCAGCATTTT; D gene: TRBD1; V gene: TRBV6-4; clone size: .; J gene: TRBJ1-5; CDR3 length: 19
CDR3 protein: CASSALTSGAYEQFF; CDR3 DNA: TGTGCCAGCAGCGCCTTGACTAGCGGGGCGTATGAGCAGTTCTTC; D gene: TRBD2; V gene: TRBV9; clone size: .; J gene: TRBJ2-1; CDR3 length: 15
CDR3 protein: CASSGQGLYSNQPQHF; CDR3 DNA: TGTGCCAGCTCCGGACAGGGGTTATATAGCAATCAGCCCCAGCATTTT; D gene: TRBD1; V gene: TRBV18; clone size: .; J gene: TRBJ1-5; CDR3 length: 16
CDR3 protein: CASSTTGFPGYTF; CDR3 DNA: TGTGCCAGCAGCACGACAGGGTTTCCTGGCTACACCTTC; D gene: TRBD1; V gene: TRBV5-6; clone size: once; J gene: TRBJ1-2; CDR3 length: 13
CDR3 protein: CASSLGGTHTDTQYF; CDR3 DNA: TGTGCCAGCAGCTTAGGGGGTACGCACACAGATACGCAGTATTTT; D gene: .; V gene: TRBV5-4; clone size: .; J gene: TRBJ2-3; CDR3 length: 15
CDR3 protein: CASSPLALSYNEQFF; CDR3 DNA: TGTGCCAGCAGCCCCCTAGCTCTTTCCTACAATGAGCAGTTCTTC; D gene: .; V gene: TRBV7-2; clone size: .; J gene: TRBJ2-1; CDR3 length: 15
CDR3 protein: CASSPGDSVLWTESNYGYTF; CDR3 DNA: TGTGCCAGCTCACCAGGGGACAGCGTCCTCTGGACGGAGTCTAACTATGGCTACACCTTC; D gene: TRBD1; V gene: TRBV18; clone size: .; J gene: TRBJ1-2; CDR3 length: 20
CDR3 protein: CASSPGETTDTQYF; CDR3 DNA: TGTGCCAGCAGCCCCGGAGAGACCACAGATACGCAGTATTTT; D gene: .; V gene: TRBV9; clone size: few; J gene: TRBJ2-3; CDR3 length: 14
CDR3 protein: CASSQDRGFGRTQYF; CDR3 DNA: TGCGCCAGCAGCCAAGATCGAGGGTTCGGGCGGACCCAGTACTTC; D gene: .; V gene: TRBV4-1; clone size: .; J gene: TRBJ2-5; CDR3 length: 15
CDR3 protein: CASSIRGGTEAFF; CDR3 DNA: TGTGCCAGTAGTATAAGGGGTGGAACCGAAGCTTTCTTT; D gene: .; V gene: TRBV19; clone size: .; J gene: TRBJ1-1; CDR3 length: 13
CDR3 protein: CASELTGLYGYTF; CDR3 DNA: TGTGCCAGCGAATTAACAGGGCTCTATGGCTACACCTTC; D gene: .; V gene: TRBV5-8; clone size: .; J gene: TRBJ1-2; CDR3 length: 13